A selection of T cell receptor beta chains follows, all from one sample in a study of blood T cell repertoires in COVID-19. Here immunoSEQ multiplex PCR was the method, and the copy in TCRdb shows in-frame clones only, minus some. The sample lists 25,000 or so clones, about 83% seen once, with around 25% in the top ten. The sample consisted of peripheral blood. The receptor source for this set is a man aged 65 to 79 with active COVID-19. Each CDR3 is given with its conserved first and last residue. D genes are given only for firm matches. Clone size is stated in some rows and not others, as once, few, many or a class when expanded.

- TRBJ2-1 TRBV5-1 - TGCGCCAGCAGCCCGGACGGGGGACCCTACAATGAGCAGTTCTTC CASSPDGGPYNEQFF
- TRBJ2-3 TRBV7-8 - TGTGCCAGCCAAGGAGCCCACCTCAGCACAGATACGCAGTATTTT CASQGAHLSTDTQYF
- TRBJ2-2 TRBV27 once TGTGCCAGCAGTCGTACTAGAAACACCGGGGAGCTGTTTTTT CASSRTRNTGELFF
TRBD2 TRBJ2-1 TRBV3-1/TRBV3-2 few TGTGCCAGCAGCCATTTATTTGGGACTAGCGGCTACAATGAGCAGTTCTTC CASSHLFGTSGYNEQFF
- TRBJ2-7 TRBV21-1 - TGTGCCAGCAGCAAACTTAGACAGGGTTCCTACGAGCAGTACTTC CASSKLRQGSYEQYF
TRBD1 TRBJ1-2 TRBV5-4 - TGTGCCAGCAGCTTGGCCTTCCCAGGACAGGGGAACTATGGCTACACCTTC CASSLAFPGQGNYGYTF
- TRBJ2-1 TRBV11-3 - TGTGCCAGCAGCCCATTCCGGAGCGCCAGCTCCTACAATGAGCAGTTCTTC CASSPFRSASSYNEQFF
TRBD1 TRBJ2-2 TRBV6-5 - TGTGCCACCCGAAGGACAGGGAACACCGGGGAGCTGTTTTTT CATRRTGNTGELFF
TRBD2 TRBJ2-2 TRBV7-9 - TGTGCCAGCAGCTTAAGCGGGAGGGGAACCGGGGAGCTGTTTTTT CASSLSGRGTGELFF
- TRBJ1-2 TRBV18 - TGTGCCAGCTCAGAAGCCCTAGGCTATGGCTACACCTTC CASSEALGYGYTF
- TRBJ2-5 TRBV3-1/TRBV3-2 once TGTGCCAGCAGCCGAGGAAAGACCCAGTACTTC CASSRGKTQYF
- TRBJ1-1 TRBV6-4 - TGTGCCAGCAGTGTCGGGGGGTCGAACACTGAAGCTTTCTTT CASSVGGSNTEAFF
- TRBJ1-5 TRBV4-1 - TGCGCCAGCAGCCGTTCGGAAGGGGGACGGCAGCCCCAGCATTTT CASSRSEGGRQPQHF
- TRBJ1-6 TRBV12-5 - TGTGCTAGCGCTTTGAGGGACACCTATAATTCACCCCTCCACTTT CASALRDTYNSPLHF
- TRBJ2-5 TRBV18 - TGTGCCAGCTCACCGAACAGCGGTCTACAAGAGACCCAGTACTTC CASSPNSGLQETQYF
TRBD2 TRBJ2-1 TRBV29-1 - TGCAGCCTCCCCATGTCGGGCGGGAGGCAGCAGTTCTTC CSLPMSGGRQQFF
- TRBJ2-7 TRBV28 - TGTGCCAGCAGCCCAGGGTTAGGGCCCAGCTACGAGCAGTACTTC CASSPGLGPSYEQYF
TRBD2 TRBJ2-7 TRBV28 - TGTGCCAGCAGTTTATTGCCCAGCGGGGGTGCCTACGAGCAGTACTTC CASSLLPSGGAYEQYF
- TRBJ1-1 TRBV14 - TGTGCCAGCAGCCAAGTGAGGTCAATGAACACTGAAGCTTTCTTT CASSQVRSMNTEAFF
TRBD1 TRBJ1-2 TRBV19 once TGTGCCAGTAGTCCCGGGACAGGGGGCGCGTACTATGGCTACACCTTC CASSPGTGGAYYGYTF
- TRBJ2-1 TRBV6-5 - TGTGCCAGCAGTTACTCGAACTGGGGCGGGGCAGGTGAGCAGTTCTTC CASSYSNWGGAGEQFF
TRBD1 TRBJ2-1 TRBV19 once TGTGCCAGCGGGACAGGGGTGCATGAGCAGTTCTTC CASGTGVHEQFF
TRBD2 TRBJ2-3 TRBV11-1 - TGTGCCAGCAGACCCGGCGGGAGGCTGGATACGCAGTATTTT CASRPGGRLDTQYF
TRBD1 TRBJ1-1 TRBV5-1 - TGCGCCAGCAGCTTGTTAGGGGGCGGCACTGAAGCTTTCTTT CASSLLGGGTEAFF
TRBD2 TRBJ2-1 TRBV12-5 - TGTGCTAGTGGTTCGGTTGGCGGGGGGGCCAGTGGGAATGAGCAGTTCTTC CASGSVGGGASGNEQFF
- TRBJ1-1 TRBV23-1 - TGCGCCAGCAGTCAAAAGAGGAGTAACACTGAAGCTTTCTTT CASSQKRSNTEAFF
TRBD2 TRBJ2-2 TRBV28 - TGTGCCAGCAGTACCGACAGGCTGACTAGCGGGGGCACCGGGGAGCTGTTTTTT CASSTDRLTSGGTGELFF
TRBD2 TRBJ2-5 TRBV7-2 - TGTGCCAGCAGCTTAGAATCGGGACTAGCAGACGGGACCCAGTACTTC CASSLESGLADGTQYF
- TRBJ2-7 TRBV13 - TGTGCCAGCAGCTTAGAACGAGGACGTAGGGGGAACGAGCAGTACTTC CASSLERGRRGNEQYF
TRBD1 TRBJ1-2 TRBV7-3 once TGTGCCAGCAGTCCCGGGGACAGGAGGAACTATGGCTACACCTTC CASSPGDRRNYGYTF
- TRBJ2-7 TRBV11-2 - TGTGCCAGCAGCTTAGATCAGATCTCCTACGAGCAGTACTTC CASSLDQISYEQYF
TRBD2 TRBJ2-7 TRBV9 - TGTGCCAGCAGCGTAGCGGGGGGGGGCGCCTACGAGCAGTACTTC CASSVAGGGAYEQYF
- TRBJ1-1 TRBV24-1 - TGTGCCACCAGTGATTTGGGCAGGGGCACTGAAGCTTTCTTT CATSDLGRGTEAFF
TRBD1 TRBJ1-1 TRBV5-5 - TGTGCCAGCAGCTTGACACAGGGGTTCGGGACTGAAGCTTTCTTT CASSLTQGFGTEAFF
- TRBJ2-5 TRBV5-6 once TGTGCCAGCAGCTTGGCCCCTCGCGGGTCCGAGACCCAGTACTTC CASSLAPRGSETQYF
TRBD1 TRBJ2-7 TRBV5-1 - TGCGCCAGCAGCCCATCCCGGACAGGGATCAATTACGAGCAGTACTTC CASSPSRTGINYEQYF
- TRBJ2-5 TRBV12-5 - TGTGCTAGTGCCCCAGGATTGGGGGTCCCGGGGCGCGGAGGGGAGACCCAGTACTTC CASAPGLGVPGRGGETQYF
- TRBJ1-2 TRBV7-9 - TGTGCCAGCAGCCTGGACGGACTGAATGAAATGGGCTACACCTTC CASSLDGLNEMGYTF
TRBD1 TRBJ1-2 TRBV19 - TGTGCCAGTAGGAACCACAGGGGGTTGAGCTATGGCTACACCTTC CASRNHRGLSYGYTF
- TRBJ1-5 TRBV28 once TGTGCCAGCACCTTAACAGGTCAGCCCCAGCATTTT CASTLTGQPQHF
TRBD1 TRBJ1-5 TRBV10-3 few TGTGCCATCAGTGACGGGACAGGGACCTATAGCAATCAGCCCCAGCATTTT CAISDGTGTYSNQPQHF
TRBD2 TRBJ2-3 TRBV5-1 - TGCGCCAGCAGCATGGGCAGGCCGGGACTAGCGGGGGGGCCAGATACGCAGTATTTT CASSMGRPGLAGGPDTQYF
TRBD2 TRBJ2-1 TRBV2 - TGTGCCAGCAGCGAAAGACTAGCGGGAGGGTGGAATGAGCAGTTCTTC CASSERLAGGWNEQFF
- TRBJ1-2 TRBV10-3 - TGTGCCATCAGTGAGTCTGTGGGAGCTGACTATGGCTACACCTTC CAISESVGADYGYTF
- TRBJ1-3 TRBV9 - TGTGCCAGCAGCGTAGGAACCAGGATAGTAAACTCTGGAAACACCATATATTTT CASSVGTRIVNSGNTIYF
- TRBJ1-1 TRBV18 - TGTGCCAGCTCAGGGAAGGACAGAGCGAACACTGAAGCTTTCTTT CASSGKDRANTEAFF
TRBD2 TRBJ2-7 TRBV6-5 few TGTGCCGTGTTTCTAGCGGGATACTACGAGCAGTACTTC CAVFLAGYYEQYF
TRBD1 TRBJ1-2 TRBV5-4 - TGTGCCAGCAGCCAGGGACAGGAGGACTATGGCTACACCTTC CASSQGQEDYGYTF